This TCR beta chain was recovered during a study of beta chain features in type 1 diabetes. Study summary: Examination of sorted cells across all samples involved over 95 million cells.

This clone was counted ten times or more. What it binds is unknown. Study-level results: TCRB CDR3 length was moderately but significantly reduced in all four CD4+ subsets of Type 1 diabetes patients.

Germline CDR1 SQVTM, CDR2 ANQGSEA. Unmatched junction bases numbered 5, after V lost 4 bases and J lost 6 bases. The CDR3 sequence is 13 residues long. Averaging about 0.12 L, one heparinised blood draw came from each individual donor. A sort by CD45RO/CCR7/CD25/CD127/CD95/CD27 yielded CD4+ naive, central memory, regulatory and stem cell-like memory cells. The isolated RNA, all of it, was reverse transcribed, so expressed TCRB transcripts were what got sequenced. Clones were read by immunoSEQ multiplex PCR, and TCRdb kept only the in-frame ones, dropping some. The sample includes over 500,000 clones, around 15% of them seen just once.

This chain connects TRBV29-1 to TRBJ2-4; 8 bases match TRBD2. The receptor's source is a man aged 18 to 30 in good health. Sequenced material: naive CD4+ T cells from blood. The CDR3 is CSVGGREGNIQYF. Here the CDR3 DNA reads TGCAGCGTTGGAGGACGGGAGGGAAACATTCAGTACTTC. The full variable domain, in which reference TRBV29-1 and TRBJ2-4 provide the parts outside the CDR3, is SAVISQKPSRDICQRGTSLTIQCQVDSQVTMMFWYRQQPGQSLTLIATANQGSEATYESGFVIDKFPISRPNLTFSTLTVSNMSPEDSSIYLCSVGGREGNIQYFGAGTRLSVL.